Each of the 28 T cell receptor beta chains below was sequenced from the same sample in a study of blood T cell repertoires in COVID-19. Clones were sequenced by immunoSEQ multiplex PCR, and TCRdb holds only the in-frame ones, with some missing. The sample has about 210,000 clones, more than 85% seen once. Sequencing was done on a sample of peripheral blood. The receptors here all came from a man in his sixties with acute or convalescent COVID-19.

The V gene is TRBV2, the J gene TRBJ1-6; D is uncertain. The germline CDR1 and CDR2 sequences are SNHLY and FYNNEI. Trimming took 7 bases from V and 8 from J, leaving 9 bases between them. The CDR3 covers 12 residues. The CDR3 is CASKGDDSPLHF. DNA of the CDR3: TGTGCCAGCAAAGGAGACGATTCACCCCTCCACTTT.

J is TRBJ2-5 and V is TRBV2; 9 positions agree with TRBD2. The V segment lost 7 bases and the J segment 4 bases; nucleotides outside the gene matches: 4. The CDR3 spans 13 residues. Germline lookup yields CDR1 SNHLY and CDR2 FYNNEI. The CDR3 is CASKGGGAETQYF. The CDR3 coding sequence is TGTGCCAGCAAAGGCGGGGGGGCAGAGACCCAGTACTTC.

The rearrangement uses TRBV4-2 and TRBJ2-5, with 8 bases matching TRBD2. The CDR3 is made up of 16 amino acids. The J segment lost 5 bases and the V segment lost 3 bases, leaving 11 bases of the junction unmatched. Germline-derived CDR1 and CDR2 are LGHNA and YNFKEQ. The CDR3 protein is CASSQEAGGPSETQYF. DNA for the CDR3: TGTGCCAGCAGCCAGGAGGCGGGGGGCCCCAGTGAGACCCAGTACTTC.

The CDR3 region is CASSLDSVRGDYGYTF. The DNA of the CDR3 is TGTGCCAGCAGCTTAGATAGTGTAAGGGGCGACTATGGCTACACCTTC. The V call is TRBV13, the J call TRBJ1-2; tentatively, D is TRBD1 (5 bases). Trimming stripped 1 base from V and 3 bases from J, with 15 bases between. Germline V lookup: CDR1 PRHDT, CDR2 FYEKMQ (reference sequence). The CDR3 is 16 amino acids.

The chain links TRBV18 to TRBJ2-7, with TRBD1 matching over 7 bases. With 3 bases clipped from V and 7 bases from J, the junction kept 6 bases outside the gene matches. CDR3 length: 13 amino acids. The germline CDR1 and CDR2 sequences are KGHSH and LQKENI. The CDR3 region has the DNA TGTGCCAGCTCACCGCAAGGGGGCCGGGAGCAGTACTTC. Protein sequence: CASSPQGGREQYF. Full variable domain (outside the CDR3, taken from reference TRBV18 and TRBJ2-7): NAGVMQNPRHLVRRRGQEARLRCSPMKGHSHVYWYRQLPEEGLKFMVYLQKENIIDESGMPKERFSAEFPKEGPSILRIQQVVRGDSAAYFCASSPQGGREQYFGPGTRLTVT.

V usage is TRBV27 and J usage is TRBJ1-2; D is unresolved. This CDR3 is built from 15 residues. V lost 0 bases, J lost 4 bases, and 12 bases lay in between. Per germline, CDR1 MNHEY and CDR2 SMNVEV (reference sequence). The CDR3 bases are TGTGCCAGCAGTTTATCAGCCGCAGGAGGCTATGGCTACACCTTC. This sequence encodes CASSLSAAGGYGYTF.

The chain carries TRBV3-1 (or the pseudogene TRBV3-2) and TRBJ2-7; 12 positions agree with TRBD2. J was trimmed by 2 bases and V by 3 bases; bases with no gene match: 2. From germline, CDR1 is LGHDT and CDR2 YNNKEL (reference sequence). There are 15 residues in the CDR3. The CDR3 protein is CASSQTSGGPYEQYF. The CDR3 coding sequence is TGTGCCAGCAGCCAGACTAGCGGGGGCCCCTACGAGCAGTACTTC.

V usage is TRBV28 and J usage is TRBJ1-4, with D unclear. Germline V gene sequence: CDR1 MDHEN, CDR2 SYDVKM. This CDR3 contains 15 residues. The germline V and J ends were trimmed by 4 bases and 6 bases, with 15 bases remaining between them. The CDR3 DNA sequence: TGTGCCAGCAGTTCCCCCGCGGGGAGGGATGAAAAACTGTTTTTT. Translating it yields CASSSPAGRDEKLFF.

The sample holds one count of this clone. V is TRBV21-1 and J is TRBJ2-5; the table's TRBD2 call for D was not verified on the DNA. TRBV21-1 is designated a pseudogene. The CDR3 has 18 amino acids. CDR3 DNA sequence: TGTGCCAGCAGCAAAGCTCTTGGGACTAGCGGGGCGGGGGAGACCCAGTACTTC. This gives the protein CASSKALGTSGAGETQYF.

The V call is TRBV5-1, the J call TRBJ2-5; maybe TRBD1 (6 bases). V lost 4 bases and J lost 3, with 13 bases in between. The CDR3 is 14 amino acids. CDR1 SGHRS and CDR2 YFSETQ come from the germline V gene. The CDR3 region is CASSLKTGKETQYF. The CDR3 nucleotides are TGCGCCAGCAGCCTAAAGACAGGAAAAGAGACCCAGTACTTC.

V and J are TRBV28 and TRBJ1-2; D is unclear. CDR1 and CDR2 (germline): MDHEN, SYDVKM. The CDR3 is made up of 16 amino acids. V shed 5 bases and J shed 7 bases, with 23 bases lying between them. CDR3 sequence reads: CASSPHDTRTGSGYTF. CDR3 sequence (DNA): TGTGCCAGCAGTCCCCACGATACAAGGACTGGGAGTGGCTACACCTTC.

The chain carries TRBV28 and TRBJ1-2; TRBD1 might be the D (6 bases). The CDR3 extends over 12 amino acids. V was trimmed by 5 bases and J by 8 bases, leaving 12 bases between them. CDR1 and CDR2 from the germline V gene are MDHEN and SYDVKM. The CDR3 is CASSQGFRGYTF. In nucleotides, the CDR3 is TGTGCCAGCAGTCAGGGGTTTAGGGGCTACACCTTC.

The CDR3 sequence: CASISVGGGASYNEQFF. In DNA, the CDR3 is TGTGCCAGCATTTCGGTGGGTGGGGGGGCCTCCTACAATGAGCAGTTCTTC. The chain uses TRBV7-8 and TRBJ2-1; possibly TRBD2 for D (7 bases). Germline CDR1 is SGHVS and CDR2 is FQNEAQ. This CDR3 is 17 amino acids long. Trimming cost V 7 bases and J 0 bases, with 19 bases left between them.

The chain employs TRBV4-1 and TRBJ2-4, with TRBD1 matching 7 bases. Unmatched junction bases numbered 4, after V lost 10 bases and J lost 1 base. Germline values: CDR1 MGHRA, CDR2 YSYEKL. The CDR3 is made up of 13 amino acids. The CDR3, as DNA: TGCGCCATCACAGGGGTGGCCAAAAACATTCAGTACTTC. It specifies CAITGVAKNIQYF.

The rearrangement uses TRBV15 and TRBJ1-2; D call uncertain. CDR1 LNHNV and CDR2 YYDKDF come from the germline V gene (reference sequence). The V end was cut by 0 bases, the J end by 0 bases, with 8 bases between. This CDR3 is built from 15 residues. This CDR3 reads CATSREGGTNYGYTF. The DNA of the CDR3 is TGTGCCACCAGCAGAGAGGGCGGGACTAACTATGGCTACACCTTC.

The rearrangement joins TRBV12-3 or TRBV12-4 to TRBJ1-1, with TRBD1 identical over 8 bases. This CDR3 has 13 residues. The ends lost 6 bases at V and 5 bases at J; junction bases unmatched: 5. The CDR3 DNA follows: TGTGCCAGCAGACCGGACAGGGCTACTGAAGCTTTCTTT. It codes for CASRPDRATEAFF.

The genes are TRBV27 and TRBJ2-1; 13 bases agree with TRBD2. CDR1 and CDR2 from the germline V gene are MNHEY and SMNVEV (reference sequence). V trimming: 2 bases; J trimming: 6 bases; junction bases outside the gene matches: 10. The CDR3 has 18 amino acids. Written as DNA, the CDR3 is TGTGCCAGCAGTTTAGACCCTCCACTAGCGGGGGGGCGCAATGAGCAGTTCTTC. It is translated as CASSLDPPLAGGRNEQFF.

This chain uses TRBV12-3 or TRBV12-4 with TRBJ2-3; D gene uncertain. This CDR3 region has 11 residues. Deletions cut 9 bases from V and 5 bases from J, with 9 bases between. The CDR3 sequence: CASKTGDTQYF. CDR3 in DNA: TGTGCCAGTAAGACTGGAGATACGCAGTATTTT.

V is TRBV2 and J is TRBJ2-5; D is ambiguous. Germline V gene lookup returns CDR1 SNHLY and CDR2 FYNNEI. CDR3 size: 11 residues. V was pared by 6 bases and J by 1 base, with 3 bases between. CDR3 region: CASRAQETQYF. The CDR3 DNA reads as TGTGCCAGCAGGGCCCAAGAGACCCAGTACTTC. The variable domain in full, with the rest retrieved from reference TRBV2 and TRBJ2-5, is EPEVTQTPSHQVTQMGQEVILRCVPISNHLYFYWYRQILGQKVEFLVSFYNNEISEKSEIFDDQFSVERPDGSNFTLKIRSTKLEDSAMYFCASRAQETQYFGPGTRLLVL.

The genes are TRBV27 and TRBJ2-7; 13 bases match TRBD2. Germline CDR1 MNHEY, CDR2 SMNVEV (reference sequence). The CDR3 has 16 residues. The J segment lost 2 bases and the V segment lost 5 bases, leaving 6 bases of the junction unmatched. DNA for the CDR3: TGTGCCAGCAGTCCCCGGACTAGCGGGGGACCCTACGAGCAGTACTTC. It encodes CASSPRTSGGPYEQYF.

The chain is built from TRBV10-3 and TRBJ1-2; 7 positions match TRBD1. J gave up 8 bases and V 5 bases, and 14 bases lay outside the gene matches. Per the germline V gene, CDR1 is ENHRY and CDR2 is SYGVKD. The CDR3 length is 15 residues. The CDR3 bases are TGTGCCATCAGTATAGATCAACAGGGGTTGAACGGCTACACCTTC. Translation: CAISIDQQGLNGYTF.

The J gene is TRBJ2-7, the V gene TRBV29-1; 8 bases are shared with TRBD2. The V segment lost 4 bases and the J segment 5 bases; nucleotides outside the gene matches: 7. The CDR3 runs to 13 residues. Germline CDR1 SQVTM, CDR2 ANQGSEA. CDR3 loop: CSVGRTSSDEQYF. For the CDR3, the DNA is TGCAGCGTTGGGCGGACTAGCAGCGACGAGCAGTACTTC.

This rearrangement joins TRBV18 to TRBJ1-5, with 9 positions matching TRBD1. The CDR3 extends over 15 amino acids. Per germline, CDR1 KGHSH and CDR2 LQKENI. After removal of 2 bases from V and 4 bases from J, the junction contained 3 bases not matched to a gene. The chain's CDR3 is CASSPETGGNQPQHF. Here the CDR3 DNA reads TGTGCCAGCTCACCAGAGACAGGGGGAAATCAGCCCCAGCATTTT.

The rearrangement links TRBV5-1 to TRBJ1-3; TRBD1 matches 8 bases. The CDR3 is 17 residues long. CDR1 and CDR2 (germline): SGHRS, YFSETQ. The J segment lost 0 bases and the V segment lost 4 bases, leaving 9 bases of the junction unmatched. This CDR3 is CASSTGQGVGSGNTIYF. The CDR3 region has the DNA TGCGCCAGCAGCACCGGACAGGGCGTAGGCTCTGGAAACACCATATATTTT.

This clone was recorded once. This rearrangement joins TRBV19 to TRBJ1-5, with 8 bases matching TRBD1. The CDR3 sequence is 16 residues long. V gave up 7 bases and J gave up 4 bases; unmatched junction bases: 12. The germline V gene has CDR1 LNHDA and CDR2 SQIVND (reference sequence). CDR3 DNA sequence: TGTGCCAGTACTCCTGACAGGGGACATCGAAATCAGCCCCAGCATTTT. This translates into CASTPDRGHRNQPQHF.

The V and J genes are TRBV6-2 or TRBV6-3 and TRBJ2-3; maybe TRBD1 (6 bases). Per germline, CDR1 MNHEY and CDR2 SVGEGT. The CDR3 runs 15 residues. V was pared by 2 bases and J by 2 bases, with 11 bases between. CDR3 bases: TGTGCCAGCAGTTACGGGTCAGGGGACACAGATACGCAGTATTTT. Its translation: CASSYGSGDTDTQYF.

This sequence joins TRBV6-5 and TRBJ1-2; TRBD1 aligns across 7 bases. The CDR3 is made up of 14 amino acids. Trimming took 8 bases from V and 7 from J; bases not matched to a gene: 13. Per the germline V gene, CDR1 is MNHEY and CDR2 is SVGAGI. CDR3 sequence reads: CASGDFGQEAGYTF. The CDR3 DNA reads TGTGCCAGCGGAGACTTTGGACAGGAGGCTGGCTACACCTTC.

This clone showed up just a few times. The chain combines TRBV5-1 with TRBJ2-7; TRBD1 aligns across 7 bases. Germline-derived CDR1 and CDR2 are SGHRS and YFSETQ. The V and J ends lost 4 bases and 1 base, in that order; junction bases with no gene match: 5. This CDR3 is built from 14 residues. The CDR3 coding sequence is TGCGCCAGCAGCCCCGGGACAGATTCCTACGAGCAGTACTTC. Amino acids: CASSPGTDSYEQYF.